The TCR beta chain described here comes from a study of control samples from healthy donors and cancer patients. Method: immunoSEQ multiplex PCR; TCRdb's copy keeps in-frame clones and lacks some. Among approximately 86,000 clones listed, more than 80% were seen once. Germline V gene data show CDR1 as SGHTA and CDR2 as FQGNSA. The CDR3 sequence is 12 residues long. Trimming stripped 2 bases from V and 2 bases from J, with 2 bases between. The clonotype was recovered from a woman aged 25-40 years in good health. The chain is built from TRBV7-2 and TRBJ2-3; no firm D call. The sample comprised blood. CDR3 nucleotides: TGTGCCAGCAGCTTATACACAGATACGCAGTATTTT. Protein: CASSLYTDTQYF.